This T cell receptor (beta chain) comes out of a study of response to subunit inactivated influenza vaccine. The CDR3 runs to 15 residues. V was trimmed by 6 bases and J by 2 bases, leaving 14 bases between them. Germline V gene sequence: CDR1 MGHRA, CDR2 YSYEKL. Each CDR3 protein gets one entry after TCRdb re-called the RT-PCR reads with MiXCR. The top ten hold around 13% of the sample, which has fewer than 600,000 distinct CDR3 sequences, 7.2% seen once. The sequences come from PBMCs from blood, collected less than 30 months after vaccination. The genes are TRBV4-1 and TRBJ2-1, with no clear D. The receptor comes from a man aged 50 to 69 who received an inactivated influenza vaccine. The CDR3 here is CASRPPGRAYNEQFF. CDR3 DNA: TGCGCCAGCAGACCGCCAGGACGGGCCTACAATGAGCAGTTCTTC.